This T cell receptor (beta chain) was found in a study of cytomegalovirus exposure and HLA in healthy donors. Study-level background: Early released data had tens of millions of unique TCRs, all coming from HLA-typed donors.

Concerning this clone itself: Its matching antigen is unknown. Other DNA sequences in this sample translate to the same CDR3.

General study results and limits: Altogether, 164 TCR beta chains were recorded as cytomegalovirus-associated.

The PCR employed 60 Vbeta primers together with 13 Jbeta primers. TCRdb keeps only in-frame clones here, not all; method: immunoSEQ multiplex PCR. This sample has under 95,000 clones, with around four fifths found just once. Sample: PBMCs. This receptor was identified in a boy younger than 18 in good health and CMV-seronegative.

DNA of the CDR3: TGTGCCAGCAGCCTAACGACAGGGAACACTGAAGCTTTCTTT. Translation gives CASSLTTGNTEAFF. The chain joins TRBV7-9 to TRBJ1-1; D is possibly TRBD1 (6 bases). The V gene lost 5 bases and the J gene lost 1 base, with 11 bases spanning the gap. The length of the CDR3 is 14 residues. Germline CDR1 SEHNR, CDR2 FQNEAQ (reference sequence).